The clone carrying this TCR beta chain was seen more than once but under ten times. The antigen is undetermined. Deletions cut 1 base from V and 2 bases from J, with 20 bases between. The CDR3 consists of 18 residues. The V gene's germline CDR1 is SEHNR and CDR2 FQNEAQ (reference sequence). This entry comes from a study of T-cell memory formation after mild COVID-19. Broader study findings: Cross-reactive memory appears to have joined, as suggested by some responding clones showing up in pre-infection memory.

TCRdb recomputed calls from the 5' RACE reads with MiXCR, one row per CDR3 protein. This table has about 410,000 distinct CDR3 sequences, roughly a quarter appearing once. The sample taken for sequencing was PBMCs or a T cell subset sorted from them (not recorded which). The chain employs TRBV7-9 and TRBJ2-5; no definite D call. The clonotype originates from an adult woman who had mild COVID-19 (a few samples of this study predate the infection). Cell type and time point are not known. The CDR3 region is CASSLVFDPALKQETQYF. Written as DNA, the CDR3 is TGTGCCAGCAGCTTAGTTTTCGATCCGGCGTTGAAGCAAGAGACCCAGTACTTC.